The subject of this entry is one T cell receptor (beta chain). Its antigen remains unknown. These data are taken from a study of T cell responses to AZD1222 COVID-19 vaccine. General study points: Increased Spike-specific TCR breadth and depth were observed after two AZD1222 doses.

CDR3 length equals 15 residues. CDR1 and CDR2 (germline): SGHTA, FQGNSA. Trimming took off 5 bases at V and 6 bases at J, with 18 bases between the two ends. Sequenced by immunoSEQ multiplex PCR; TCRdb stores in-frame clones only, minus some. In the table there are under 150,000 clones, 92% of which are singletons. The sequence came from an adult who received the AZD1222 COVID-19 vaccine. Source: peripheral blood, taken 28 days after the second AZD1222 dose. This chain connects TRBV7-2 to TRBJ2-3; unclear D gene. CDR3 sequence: CASSPLRARSDTQYF. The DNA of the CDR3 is TGTGCCAGCAGCCCCCTCCGGGCCCGTTCGGATACGCAGTATTTT.